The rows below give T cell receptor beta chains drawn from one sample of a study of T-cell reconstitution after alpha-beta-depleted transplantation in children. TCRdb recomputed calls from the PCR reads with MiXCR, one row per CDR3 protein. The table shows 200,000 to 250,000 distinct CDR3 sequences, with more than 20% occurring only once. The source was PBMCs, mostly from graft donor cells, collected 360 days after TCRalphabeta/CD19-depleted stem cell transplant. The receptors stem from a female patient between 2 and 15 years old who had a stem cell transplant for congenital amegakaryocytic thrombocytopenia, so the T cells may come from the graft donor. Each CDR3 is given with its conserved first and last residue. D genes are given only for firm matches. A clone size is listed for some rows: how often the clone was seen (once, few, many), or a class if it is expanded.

CDR3aa: CASSQDLTDKTTNEKLFF
CDR3nt: TGTGCCAGCAGCCAAGATTTGACAGATAAAACAACTAATGAAAAACTGTTTTTT
d_gene: -
v_gene: TRBV4-2
abundance: -
j_gene: TRBJ1-4

CDR3aa: CASSLASYNSPLHF
CDR3nt: TGCGCCAGCAGCTTGGCATCCTATAATTCACCCCTCCACTTT
d_gene: -
v_gene: TRBV5-1
abundance: -
j_gene: TRBJ1-6

CDR3aa: CANRGGGDSEQFF
CDR3nt: TGTGCCAACAGGGGGGGGGGTGACAGTGAGCAGTTCTTC
d_gene: -
v_gene: TRBV10-3
abundance: -
j_gene: TRBJ2-1

CDR3aa: CASRPPGQAYNEQFF
CDR3nt: TGTGCCAGCAGACCTCCGGGACAGGCTTACAATGAGCAGTTCTTC
d_gene: TRBD1
v_gene: TRBV28
abundance: -
j_gene: TRBJ2-1

CDR3aa: CASKVGGWTDTQYF
CDR3nt: TGCGCCAGCAAGGTGGGGGGGTGGACAGATACGCAGTATTTT
d_gene: TRBD2
v_gene: TRBV5-1
abundance: -
j_gene: TRBJ2-3

CDR3aa: CSASPISYNEQFF
CDR3nt: TGCAGTGCTAGCCCTATCTCCTACAATGAGCAGTTCTTC
d_gene: -
v_gene: TRBV20-1
abundance: -
j_gene: TRBJ2-1

CDR3aa: CSARGGLAGGYNEQFF
CDR3nt: TGCAGTGCTAGAGGGGGACTAGCGGGAGGGTACAATGAGCAGTTCTTC
d_gene: TRBD2
v_gene: TRBV20-1
abundance: -
j_gene: TRBJ2-1

CDR3aa: CASSSPGGTQYF
CDR3nt: TGTGCCAGCAGCTCACCGGGCGGTACGCAGTATTTT
d_gene: -
v_gene: TRBV7-6
abundance: medium-sized
j_gene: TRBJ2-3

CDR3aa: CASSRTSASSYNEQFF
CDR3nt: TGTGCCAGCAGCCGGACTAGCGCGAGCTCCTACAATGAGCAGTTCTTC
d_gene: TRBD2
v_gene: TRBV9
abundance: many
j_gene: TRBJ2-1

CDR3aa: CASRERGGGYGYTF
CDR3nt: TGTGCCAGCAGGGAAAGGGGCGGAGGCTATGGCTACACCTTC
d_gene: -
v_gene: TRBV12-3/TRBV12-4
abundance: once
j_gene: TRBJ1-2

CDR3aa: CSVVGGPTDTQYF
CDR3nt: TGCAGCGTTGTGGGGGGGCCCACAGATACGCAGTATTTT
d_gene: -
v_gene: TRBV29-1
abundance: few
j_gene: TRBJ2-3

CDR3aa: CATGQYNSPLHF
CDR3nt: TGTGCCACGGGACAGTATAATTCACCCCTCCACTTT
d_gene: TRBD1
v_gene: TRBV6-2/TRBV6-3
abundance: once
j_gene: TRBJ1-6

CDR3aa: CASRGGANSGGAVVNEQFF
CDR3nt: TGCGCCAGCAGGGGGGGCGCAAATAGCGGGGGGGCCGTAGTAAATGAGCAGTTCTTC
d_gene: TRBD2
v_gene: TRBV5-1
abundance: -
j_gene: TRBJ2-1

CDR3aa: CASSWSDEQFF
CDR3nt: TGTGCCAGCAGTTGGAGTGATGAGCAGTTCTTC
d_gene: -
v_gene: TRBV12-3/TRBV12-4
abundance: few
j_gene: TRBJ2-1

CDR3aa: CASSPAGEQYF
CDR3nt: TGCGCCAGCAGCCCAGCGGGCGAGCAGTACTTC
d_gene: -
v_gene: TRBV10-2
abundance: few
j_gene: TRBJ2-7

CDR3aa: CSATDPGTITYEQYF
CDR3nt: TGCAGTGCTACCGATCCCGGGACAATCACCTACGAGCAGTACTTC
d_gene: -
v_gene: TRBV20-1
abundance: -
j_gene: TRBJ2-7